Listed here are 23 T cell receptor beta chains from one sample, sequenced in a study of HIV-infected patients and healthy controls. Antiretroviral therapy had run roughly three months, about 14 weeks, before follow-up blood collection. All unsorted peripheral T cells were captured because whole blood was used without fractionation. Reverse transcription used around 480 ng RNA and constant-region primers for alpha and beta. Alpha and beta chain libraries were made separately by chain-specific third strand synthesis with multiplexing indices. TCRdb fed the 5' RACE reads into MiXCR, producing one record per CDR3 protein. There are a few thousand distinct CDR3 sequences in the sample; about 10% occur only once, and around 24% lies in the top ten. The specimen comprised blood, sampled during antiretroviral therapy. These receptor sequences come from an adult with HIV infection.

This clonotype is medium-sized within its sample. J is TRBJ2-1 and V is TRBV29-1; no definite D call. V lost 4 bases to trimming and J lost 6 bases, with 10 bases between them. The CDR3 totals 12 residues. Germline V gene data show CDR1 as SQVTM and CDR2 as ANQGSEA. The CDR3 spells CSVVGSFNEQFF. The CDR3 nucleotides are TGCAGCGTTGTGGGCAGCTTCAATGAGCAGTTCTTC.

This clonotype was recorded a few times. The V and J genes are TRBV7-9 and TRBJ2-1; 8 bases are a match to TRBD2. The CDR3 is made up of 15 amino acids. After removal of 2 bases from V and 2 bases from J, the junction contained 2 bases not matched to a gene. Germline CDR1 is SEHNR and CDR2 is FQNEAQ (reference sequence). DNA of the CDR3: TGTGCCAGCAGCTTATCGGGACTAGCCTACAATGAGCAGTTCTTC. Translation gives CASSLSGLAYNEQFF.

This clonotype is categorized as medium-sized. This chain joins TRBV4-2 and TRBJ2-3, with D possibly being TRBD2 (5 bases). The CDR3 is made up of 17 amino acids. Germline V gene sequence: CDR1 LGHNA, CDR2 YNFKEQ. The V end was cut by 0 bases, the J end by 0 bases, with 13 bases between. The CDR3: CASSQDEGSRSTDTQYF. The CDR3 DNA is TGTGCCAGCAGCCAAGATGAGGGTAGCCGCAGCACAGATACGCAGTATTTT.

Many counts were recorded for this clonotype. This chain joins TRBV6-6 and TRBJ2-7; D is uncertain. The CDR3 totals 14 residues. Trimming shortened V by 4 bases and J by 6 bases, and 16 bases separated the two germline ends. Per the germline V gene, CDR1 is MNHNY and CDR2 is SVGAGI (reference sequence). Here the CDR3 reads CASSFGLVAPEQYF. The CDR3 DNA follows: TGTGCCAGCAGTTTCGGCCTTGTTGCGCCCGAGCAGTACTTC.

On this clonotype: A much larger clonotype is one base distant, so this may be a read error. In nucleotides, the CDR3 is TGTGCCAGCAGCCTACCGACCCCGGCCGGACTTGTCTACACCTTC. Translated: CASSLPTPAGLVYTF. The chain employs TRBV28 and TRBJ1-2, with no clear D. CDR1 and CDR2 (germline): MDHEN, SYDVKM. Trimming shortened V by 6 bases and J by 10 bases, and 24 bases separated the two germline ends. The CDR3 length is 15 residues.

Judged by abundance, this clonotype is medium-sized. The rearrangement joins TRBV5-4 to TRBJ2-1; no firm D call. Germline lookup yields CDR1 SGHNT and CDR2 YYREEE (reference sequence). The CDR3 runs to 12 residues. V dropped 0 bases and J dropped 10 bases, with 8 bases sitting between them. The CDR3 protein is CASSLEGWEQFF. DNA for the CDR3: TGTGCCAGCAGCTTGGAGGGCTGGGAGCAGTTCTTC.

In its sample, this clonotype was seen a few times. This chain links TRBV12-3 or TRBV12-4 with TRBJ2-7; possible D gene TRBD2, 6 bases. This CDR3 has 16 amino acids. Trimming removed 3 bases at V and 0 bases at J, with 15 bases between. The DNA of the CDR3 is TGTGCCAGCAGTTTTAGCGGCGGGATAAGCTCCTACGAGCAGTACTTC. It translates to CASSFSGGISSYEQYF.

This clonotype appeared many times. This chain connects TRBV29-1 to TRBJ2-2; D gene unclear. CDR3 size: 12 residues. Germline CDR1 is SQVTM and CDR2 is ANQGSEA. Deletions cut 4 bases from V and 6 bases from J, with 9 bases between. The CDR3 region is CSVVRNPGELFF. In DNA, the CDR3 is TGCAGCGTTGTCAGGAATCCCGGGGAGCTGTTTTTT.

This clonotype was counted many times. This chain links TRBV5-4 with TRBJ2-1; a possible D gene is TRBD2 (6 bases). This CDR3 spans 15 amino acids. CDR1 is SGHNT, CDR2 YYREEE, per germline (reference sequence). V lost 4 bases to trimming and J lost 4 bases, with 15 bases between them. For the CDR3, the DNA is TGTGCCAGCAGCCAGACCGGGACTGGATACAATGAGCAGTTCTTC. Encoded protein: CASSQTGTGYNEQFF.

This clonotype was detected many times. The chain has TRBV19 and TRBJ1-2, with 8 bases aligning to TRBD1. Trimming removed 6 bases from V and 10 bases from J; junction bases left unmatched: 13. The CDR3 runs 14 residues. CDR1 LNHDA and CDR2 SQIVND come from the germline V gene (reference sequence). The CDR3 loop reads CASSPSRTGRDYTF. In DNA form, the CDR3 reads TGTGCCAGTAGCCCCTCCCGGACAGGGAGGGACTACACCTTC.

This clonotype was seen a few times. This sequence joins TRBV28 and TRBJ2-7; the match to TRBD2 covers 8 bases. The CDR3 totals 16 residues. CDR1 and CDR2 (germline): MDHEN, SYDVKM. After removal of 6 bases from V and 4 bases from J, the junction contained 14 bases not matched to a gene. The CDR3 nucleotides are TGTGCCAGCAGCTCTGGGAGAGGGGCGGGGGGTTACGAGCAGTACTTC. Its protein product is CASSSGRGAGGYEQYF.

This clonotype has ten or more counts. The rearrangement links TRBV2 to TRBJ2-2, with 9 bases aligning to TRBD1. CDR3 size: 15 residues. V lost 6 bases to trimming and J lost 4 bases; unmatched junction nucleotides: 6. Germline CDR1 is SNHLY and CDR2 is FYNNEI. CDR3 amino acids: CASSRDRVGTGELFF. The DNA for the CDR3 is TGTGCCAGCAGCCGGGACAGGGTGGGCACCGGGGAGCTGTTTTTT. The whole variable domain, remainder taken from reference TRBV2 and TRBJ2-2, is EPEVTQTPSHQVTQMGQEVILRCVPISNHLYFYWYRQILGQKVEFLVSFYNNEISEKSEIFDDQFSVERPDGSNFTLKIRSTKLEDSAMYFCASSRDRVGTGELFFGEGSRLTVL.

The table lists this clonotype with many counts. Here the CDR3 reads CASSLAGGPNEQFF. The CDR3 DNA is TGTGCCAGCAGCCTAGCGGGAGGGCCCAATGAGCAGTTCTTC. The V gene is TRBV3-1, the J gene TRBJ2-1; TRBD2 aligns across 11 bases. Trimming cost V 4 bases and J 6 bases; bases outside gene matches: 2. This CDR3 region has 14 residues. The germline gives CDR1 LGHDT, CDR2 YNNKEL (reference sequence).

This clonotype is categorized as medium-sized. V gene TRBV6-2 or TRBV6-3 combines with J gene TRBJ2-7; D is perhaps TRBD2 (5 bases). The V gene's germline CDR1 is MNHEY and CDR2 SVGEGT. V gave up 6 bases and J gave up 4 bases, with 13 bases separating them. CDR3 length: 13 residues. The CDR3 loop is CASRDSLKYEQYF. For the CDR3, the DNA is TGTGCCAGCAGGGACTCGCTCAAGTACGAGCAGTACTTC.

Sample share makes this clonotype large. This chain links TRBV29-1 with TRBJ2-7; possible D gene TRBD1, 5 bases. Per germline, CDR1 SQVTM and CDR2 ANQGSEA. Trimming shortened V by 5 bases and J by 1 base, and 12 bases separated the two germline ends. The CDR3 has 13 amino acids. The CDR3 spells CSVTQALSYEQYF. The CDR3 region has the DNA TGCAGCGTTACACAGGCGTTGTCCTACGAGCAGTACTTC.

Judged by abundance, this clonotype is medium-sized. CDR3 sequence: CASTNLGFNTGELFF. CDR3 DNA sequence: TGTGCCAGCACCAACTTAGGGTTTAACACCGGGGAGCTGTTTTTT. V usage is TRBV7-6 and J usage is TRBJ2-2; D uncertain. Trimming stripped 7 bases from V and 2 bases from J, with 14 bases between. Germline values: CDR1 SGHVS, CDR2 FNYEAQ. The CDR3 spans 15 residues.

This clonotype came up many times. The chain has TRBV5-1 and TRBJ1-1, with a possible D match to TRBD1 (5 bases). The V end lost 0 bases, the J end lost 0 bases, and 12 bases lay between the germline ends. CDR1 is SGHRS and CDR2 is YFSETQ in the germline V gene. This CDR3 comprises 16 residues. This CDR3 is CASSLGVGGLNTEAFF. CDR3 nucleotide sequence: TGCGCCAGCAGCTTGGGGGTTGGGGGACTGAACACTGAAGCTTTCTTT.

This clonotype is medium-sized (0.01 to 0.1%) by share. The chain joins TRBV7-8 to TRBJ1-5; the D gene is possibly TRBD1 (5 bases). The V and J ends lost 4 bases and 7 bases respectively, with 17 bases between them. The germline gives CDR1 SGHVS, CDR2 FQNEAQ. The CDR3 contains 15 residues. The CDR3 loop is CASSSRDPYDQPQHF. The CDR3 DNA sequence: TGTGCCAGCAGCTCCCGGGACCCCTATGACCAGCCCCAGCATTTT.

This clonotype was counted ten times or more. This chain links TRBV7-9 with TRBJ1-2; 7 bases are a match to TRBD1. The CDR3 contains 14 residues. Germline V CDR1 and CDR2: SEHNR, FQNEAQ (reference sequence). J was trimmed by 6 bases and V by 1 base; bases with no gene match: 5. The CDR3 DNA is TGTGCCAGCAGCTTAGGAGAGGGGGCGGATGGCTACACCTTC. Translating gives CASSLGEGADGYTF.

In its sample, this clonotype is medium-sized. This chain links TRBV3-1 with TRBJ2-5; 10 positions match TRBD2. V trimming: 3 bases; J trimming: 3 bases; junction bases outside the gene matches: 4. Per germline, CDR1 LGHDT and CDR2 YNNKEL (reference sequence). CDR3 length equals 15 residues. The CDR3 coding sequence is TGTGCCAGCAGCCACGGACTAGCGGTTGAAGAGACCCAGTACTTC. It is translated as CASSHGLAVEETQYF.

This clonotype is classed as medium-sized. This rearrangement joins TRBV6-6 to TRBJ2-1; D may be TRBD2 (7 bases). The CDR3 spans 17 residues. V was shortened by 6 bases and J by 2 bases, with 20 bases between the two germline ends. Germline assignment: CDR1 MNHNY and CDR2 SVGAGI (reference sequence). The CDR3 DNA reads TGTGCCAGCAGCCTCTCCGGGGCGGGGGCAACCTACAATGAGCAGTTCTTC. The encoded protein is CASSLSGAGATYNEQFF.

In its sample, this clonotype was seen a few times. The V and J genes are TRBV9 and TRBJ2-5; D perhaps matches TRBD2 (5 bases). The CDR3 is made up of 13 amino acids. CDR1 is SGDLS, CDR2 YYNGEE, per germline. Trimming stripped 0 bases from V and 7 bases from J, with 10 bases between. Here the CDR3 DNA reads TGTGCCAGCAGCGTAGATGGAGGCGGGACCCAGTACTTC. It translates to CASSVDGGGTQYF.

This clonotype rates as medium-sized. CDR3 DNA sequence: TGTGCCAGCAGCGACACAGGAATAGTGAACACCATATATTTT. Translated: CASSDTGIVNTIYF. The chain combines TRBV7-8 with TRBJ1-3; TRBD1 might be the D (5 bases). The V end was cut by 5 bases, the J end by 7 bases, with 15 bases between. The CDR3 totals 14 residues. Germline CDR1 is SGHVS and CDR2 is FQNEAQ.